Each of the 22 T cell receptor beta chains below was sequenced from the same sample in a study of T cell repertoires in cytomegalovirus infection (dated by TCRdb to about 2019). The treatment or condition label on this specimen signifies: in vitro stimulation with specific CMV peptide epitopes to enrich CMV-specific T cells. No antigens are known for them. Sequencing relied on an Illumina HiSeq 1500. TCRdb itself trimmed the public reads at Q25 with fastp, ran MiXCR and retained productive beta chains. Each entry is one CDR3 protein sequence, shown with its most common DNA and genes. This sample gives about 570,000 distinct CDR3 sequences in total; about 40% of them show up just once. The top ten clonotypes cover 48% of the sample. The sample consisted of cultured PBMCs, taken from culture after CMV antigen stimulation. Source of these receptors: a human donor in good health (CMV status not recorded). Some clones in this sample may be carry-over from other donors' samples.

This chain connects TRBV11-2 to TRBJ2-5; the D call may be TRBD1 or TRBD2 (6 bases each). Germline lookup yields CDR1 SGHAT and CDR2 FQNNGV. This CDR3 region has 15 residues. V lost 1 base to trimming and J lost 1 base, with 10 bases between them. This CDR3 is CASSLGRGVQETQYF. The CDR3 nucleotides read TGTGCCAGCAGCTTAGGAAGGGGGGTCCAAGAGACCCAGTACTTC.

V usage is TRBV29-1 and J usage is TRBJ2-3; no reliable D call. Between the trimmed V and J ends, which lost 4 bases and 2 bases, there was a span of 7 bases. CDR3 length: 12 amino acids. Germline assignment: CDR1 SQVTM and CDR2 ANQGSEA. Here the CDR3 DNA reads TGCAGCGTTGTCCTGGACACAGATACGCAGTATTTT. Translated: CSVVLDTDTQYF.

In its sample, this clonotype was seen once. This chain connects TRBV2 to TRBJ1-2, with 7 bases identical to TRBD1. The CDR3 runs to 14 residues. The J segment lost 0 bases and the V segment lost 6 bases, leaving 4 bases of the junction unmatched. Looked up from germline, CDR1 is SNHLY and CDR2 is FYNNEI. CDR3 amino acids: CASRWDRANYGYTF. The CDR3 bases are TGTGCCAGCAGATGGGACAGAGCTAACTATGGCTACACCTTC.

The CDR3 bases are TGTGCCAGCAGCTTAGATCGCTGGCCGGTCTACGACAATGAGCAGTTCTTC. Translated, it gives CASSLDRWPVYDNEQFF. The V gene is TRBV11-3, the J gene TRBJ2-1; no definite D call. The germline V gene has CDR1 SGHNT and CDR2 YENEEA. The V end lost 0 bases, the J end lost 5 bases, and 17 bases lay between the germline ends. This CDR3 region has 17 residues.

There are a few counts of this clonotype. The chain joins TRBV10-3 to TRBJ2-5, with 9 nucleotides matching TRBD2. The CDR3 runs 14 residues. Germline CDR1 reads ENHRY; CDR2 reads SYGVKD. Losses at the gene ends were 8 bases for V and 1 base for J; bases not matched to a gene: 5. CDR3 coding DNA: TGTGCCATCGGCGGGCGGGAGGGCCAAGAGACCCAGTACTTC. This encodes CAIGGREGQETQYF.

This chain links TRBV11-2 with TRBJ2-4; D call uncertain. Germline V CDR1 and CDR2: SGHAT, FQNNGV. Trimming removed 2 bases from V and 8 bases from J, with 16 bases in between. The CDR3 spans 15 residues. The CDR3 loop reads CASSLQPLQRDIQYF. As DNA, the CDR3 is TGTGCCAGCAGCTTACAGCCCCTCCAACGGGACATTCAGTACTTC.

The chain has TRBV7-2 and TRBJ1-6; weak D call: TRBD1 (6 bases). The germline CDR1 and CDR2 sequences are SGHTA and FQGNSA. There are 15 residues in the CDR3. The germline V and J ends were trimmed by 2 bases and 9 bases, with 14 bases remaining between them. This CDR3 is CASSLRGGVGSPLHF. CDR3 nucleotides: TGTGCCAGCAGCTTAAGGGGGGGCGTGGGTTCACCCCTCCACTTT.

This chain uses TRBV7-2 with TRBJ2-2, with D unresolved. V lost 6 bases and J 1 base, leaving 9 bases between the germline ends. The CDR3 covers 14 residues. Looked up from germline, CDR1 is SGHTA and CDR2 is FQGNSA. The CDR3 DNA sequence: TGTGCCAGCAGTTATAACAGGAACACCGGGGAGCTGTTTTTT. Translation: CASSYNRNTGELFF.

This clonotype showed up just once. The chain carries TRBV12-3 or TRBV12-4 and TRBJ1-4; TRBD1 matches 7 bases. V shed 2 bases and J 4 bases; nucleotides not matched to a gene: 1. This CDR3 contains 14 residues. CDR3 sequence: CASSLRGHNEKLFF. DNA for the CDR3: TGTGCCAGCAGTTTAAGGGGGCATAATGAAAAACTGTTTTTT.

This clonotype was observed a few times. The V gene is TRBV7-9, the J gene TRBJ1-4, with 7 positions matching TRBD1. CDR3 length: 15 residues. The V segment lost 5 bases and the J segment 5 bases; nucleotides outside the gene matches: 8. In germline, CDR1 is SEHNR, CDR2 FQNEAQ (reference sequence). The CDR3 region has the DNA TGTGCCAGCAGCCCAGTGACAGGGCTGAATGAAAAACTGTTTTTT. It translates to CASSPVTGLNEKLFF.

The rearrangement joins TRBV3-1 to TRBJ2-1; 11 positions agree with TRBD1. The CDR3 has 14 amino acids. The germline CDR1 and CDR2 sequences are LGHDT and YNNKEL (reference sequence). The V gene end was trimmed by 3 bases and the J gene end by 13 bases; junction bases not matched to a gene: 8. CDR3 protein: CASSQLRDRGGQFF. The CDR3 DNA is TGTGCCAGCAGCCAGCTCCGGGACAGGGGGGGACAGTTCTTC.

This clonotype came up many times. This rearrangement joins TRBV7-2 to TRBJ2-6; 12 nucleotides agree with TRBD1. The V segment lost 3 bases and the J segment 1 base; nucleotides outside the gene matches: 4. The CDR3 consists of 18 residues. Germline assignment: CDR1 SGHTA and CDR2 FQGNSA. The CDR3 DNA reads TGTGCCAGCAGCTTCCCGGGACAGGGGGCTTCTGGGGCCAACGTCCTGACTTTC. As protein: CASSFPGQGASGANVLTF.

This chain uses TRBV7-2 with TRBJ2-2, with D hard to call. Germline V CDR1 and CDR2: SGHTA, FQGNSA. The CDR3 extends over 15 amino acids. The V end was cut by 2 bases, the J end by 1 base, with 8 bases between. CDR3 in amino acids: CASSLRFGNTGELFF. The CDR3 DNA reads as TGTGCCAGCAGCTTAAGGTTCGGGAACACCGGGGAGCTGTTTTTT.

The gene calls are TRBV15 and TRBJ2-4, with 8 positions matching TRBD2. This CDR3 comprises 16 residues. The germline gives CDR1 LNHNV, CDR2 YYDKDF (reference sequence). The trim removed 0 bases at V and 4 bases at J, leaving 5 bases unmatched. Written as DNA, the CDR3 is TGTGCCACCAGCAGAGACTCCCAGCGGGGGAAAAACATTCAGTACTTC. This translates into CATSRDSQRGKNIQYF.

DNA for the CDR3: TGTGCCAGCAGCTCCGGGACAGGGTTGGCTGAGCAGTTCTTC. Translating gives CASSSGTGLAEQFF. The V gene is TRBV7-9, the J gene TRBJ2-1, with 9 bases identical to TRBD1. J gave up 9 bases and V 4 bases, and 7 bases lay outside the gene matches. The CDR3 has 14 amino acids. The germline CDR1 and CDR2 sequences are SEHNR and FQNEAQ (reference sequence).

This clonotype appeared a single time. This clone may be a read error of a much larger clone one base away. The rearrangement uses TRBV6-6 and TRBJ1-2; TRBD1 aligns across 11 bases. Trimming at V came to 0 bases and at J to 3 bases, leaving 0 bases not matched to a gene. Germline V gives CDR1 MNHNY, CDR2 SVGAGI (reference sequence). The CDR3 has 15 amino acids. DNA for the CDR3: TGTGCCAGCAGTTACTCGGGACAGGGGGACTATGGCTACACCTTC. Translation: CASSYSGQGDYGYTF.

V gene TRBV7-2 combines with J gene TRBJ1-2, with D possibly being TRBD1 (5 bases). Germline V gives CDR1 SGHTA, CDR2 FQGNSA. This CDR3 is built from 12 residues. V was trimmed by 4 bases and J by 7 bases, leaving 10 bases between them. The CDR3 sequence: CASSSRGPGYTF. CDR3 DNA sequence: TGTGCCAGCAGCTCAAGGGGACCTGGCTACACCTTC.

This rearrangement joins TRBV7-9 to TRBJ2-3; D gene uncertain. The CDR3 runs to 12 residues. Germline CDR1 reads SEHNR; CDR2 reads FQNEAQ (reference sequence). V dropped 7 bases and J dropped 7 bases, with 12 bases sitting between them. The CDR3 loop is CASTPVGYTQYF. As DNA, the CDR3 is TGTGCCAGCACCCCTGTGGGGTATACGCAGTATTTT.

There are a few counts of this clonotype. DNA for the CDR3: TGTGCCATCAGTGACAGGGGAACTAGCGGGAGTAAATACAATGAGCAGTTCTTC. Translation: CAISDRGTSGSKYNEQFF. V and J are TRBV10-3 and TRBJ2-1; 11 bases agree with TRBD2. Looked up from germline, CDR1 is ENHRY and CDR2 is SYGVKD. The CDR3 has 18 residues. After removal of 3 bases from V and 4 bases from J, the junction contained 11 bases not matched to a gene.

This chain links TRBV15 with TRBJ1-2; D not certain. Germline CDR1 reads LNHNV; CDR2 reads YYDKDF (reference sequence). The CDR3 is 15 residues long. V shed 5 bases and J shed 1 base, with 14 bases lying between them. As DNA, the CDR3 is TGTGCCACCAGCCTTTTGCGGGAGGATAACTATGGCTACACCTTC. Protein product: CATSLLREDNYGYTF.

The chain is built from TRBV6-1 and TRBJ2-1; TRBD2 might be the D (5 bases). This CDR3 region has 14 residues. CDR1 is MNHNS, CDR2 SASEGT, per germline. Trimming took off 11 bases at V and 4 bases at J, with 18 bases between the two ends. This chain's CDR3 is CASQQEALYNEQFF. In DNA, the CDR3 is TGTGCCTCCCAGCAGGAGGCACTTTACAATGAGCAGTTCTTC.

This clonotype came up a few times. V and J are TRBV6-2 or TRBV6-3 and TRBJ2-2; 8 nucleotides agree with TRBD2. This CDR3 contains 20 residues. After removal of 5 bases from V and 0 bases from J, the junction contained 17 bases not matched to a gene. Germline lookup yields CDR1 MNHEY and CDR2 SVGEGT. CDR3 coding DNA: TGTGCCAGCAGTAACGGGACTAGGAGGTTCTTGCCCGCGAACACCGGGGAGCTGTTTTTT. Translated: CASSNGTRRFLPANTGELFF.